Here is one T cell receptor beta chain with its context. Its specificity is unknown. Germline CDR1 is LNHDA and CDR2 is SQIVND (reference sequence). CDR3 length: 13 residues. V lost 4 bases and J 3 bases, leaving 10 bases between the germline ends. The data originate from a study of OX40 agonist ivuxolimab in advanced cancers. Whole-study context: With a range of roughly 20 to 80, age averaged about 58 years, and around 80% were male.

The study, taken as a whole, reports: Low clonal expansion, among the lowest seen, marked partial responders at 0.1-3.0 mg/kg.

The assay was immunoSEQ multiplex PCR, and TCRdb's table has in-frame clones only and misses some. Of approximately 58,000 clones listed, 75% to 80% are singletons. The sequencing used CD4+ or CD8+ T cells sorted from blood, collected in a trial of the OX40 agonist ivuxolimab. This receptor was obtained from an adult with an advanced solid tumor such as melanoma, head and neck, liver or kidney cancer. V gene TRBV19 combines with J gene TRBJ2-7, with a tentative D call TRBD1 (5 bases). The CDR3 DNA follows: TGTGCCAGTAGTACAGGGTATAGCTACGAGCAGTACTTC. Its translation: CASSTGYSYEQYF.